The rows below give T cell receptor beta chains drawn from one sample of a study of technical replicates of blood from several donors. Assay: immunoSEQ multiplex PCR; the TCRdb copy retains only in-frame clones and omits some. This sample has 70,000 to 85,000 clones, with about 97% found just once. The material sequenced was T cells isolated from PBMCs. These receptors were collected from a human donor in good health. Each CDR3 is given with its conserved first and last residue. A D gene is named only where the DNA matches it firmly. Expanded clones are given a class, and other clones once, few, many or no size at all.

- TRBJ2-7 TRBV6-1 TRBD2 CASRLAGYEQYF TGTGCCAGCCGACTAGCGGGCTACGAGCAGTACTTC
- TRBJ2-1 TRBV4-1 - CASSQVRLTRSYNEQFF TGCGCCAGCAGCCAAGTTCGGCTGACTCGGTCCTACAATGAGCAGTTCTTC
- TRBJ2-1 TRBV7-2 TRBD1 CASSQGALGNEQFF TGTGCCAGCAGCCAGGGGGCCCTAGGCAATGAGCAGTTCTTC
- TRBJ2-2 TRBV5-4 TRBD1 CASSFGQANTGELFF TGTGCCAGCAGCTTTGGACAGGCGAACACCGGGGAGCTGTTTTTT
- TRBJ2-5 TRBV5-1 - CASSLTDIQETQYF TGCGCCAGCAGCTTGACAGATATCCAAGAGACCCAGTACTTC
- TRBJ1-4 TRBV7-6 TRBD1 CASSQRDRGEKLFF TGTGCCAGCAGCCAGAGGGACAGGGGTGAAAAACTGTTTTTT
- TRBJ2-7 TRBV6-1 - CASSDGTSISYEQYF TGTGCCAGCAGTGACGGGACATCTATTTCCTACGAGCAGTACTTC
- TRBJ1-1 TRBV10-3 - CAIRRQEMNTEAFF TGTGCCATCAGGCGACAGGAGATGAACACTGAAGCTTTCTTT
- TRBJ1-2 TRBV20-1 - CSIDGYTF TGCAGCATAGATGGCTACACCTTC
once TRBJ2-7 TRBV18 TRBD1 CASSPSRQGSSYEQYF TGTGCCAGCTCACCATCCCGACAGGGGAGCTCCTACGAGCAGTACTTC
- TRBJ2-5 TRBV5-1 TRBD1 CASCWTGGHQETQYF TGCGCCAGCTGCTGGACAGGGGGGCACCAAGAGACCCAGTACTTC
- TRBJ2-3 TRBV7-7 - CASSLGGQGGRDTQYF TGTGCCAGCAGCTTAGGAGGACAGGGAGGGAGAGATACGCAGTATTTT
- TRBJ1-5 TRBV7-8 - CASSLSRTPSNQPQHF TGTGCCAGCAGTCTAAGTAGGACTCCAAGCAATCAGCCCCAGCATTTT
- TRBJ2-7 TRBV2 - CASKGPTGFDEQYF TGTGCCAGCAAGGGCCCCACAGGGTTCGACGAGCAGTACTTC
- TRBJ1-1 TRBV7-6 - CASSLAKGAGVVDTEAFF TGTGCCAGCAGCTTAGCCAAAGGGGCAGGGGTGGTGGACACTGAAGCTTTCTTT
- TRBJ2-5 TRBV9 TRBD2 CASSVKAGRVQETQYF TGTGCCAGCAGCGTAAAAGCGGGGCGGGTTCAAGAGACCCAGTACTTC
- TRBJ1-2 TRBV19 - CASSNRAGGYTF TGTGCCAGTAGTAACAGGGCTGGTGGCTACACCTTC
- TRBJ2-7 TRBV15 - CATSRDTRIYEQYF TGTGCCACCAGCAGAGACACAAGAATTTACGAGCAGTACTTC
- TRBJ1-1 TRBV6-4 TRBD1 CASSEYRGQTEAFF TGTGCCAGCAGTGAATACAGGGGTCAGACTGAAGCTTTCTTT
- TRBJ1-2 TRBV5-8 - CASSLFRVAYGYTF TGTGCCAGCAGCTTGTTCAGGGTAGCCTATGGCTACACCTTC
- TRBJ2-1 TRBV27 TRBD2 CASSLRPSGIVLDEQFF TGTGCCAGCAGTTTACGTCCTAGCGGGATCGTGTTGGATGAGCAGTTCTTC
- TRBJ2-2 TRBV29-1 - CSVGQAAAGELFF TGCAGCGTTGGACAGGCCGCGGCCGGGGAGCTGTTTTTT
- TRBJ1-2 TRBV14 - CASSQSWATPNYGYTF TGTGCCAGCAGCCAATCTTGGGCGACCCCTAACTATGGCTACACCTTC